A selection of T cell receptor beta chains follows, all from one sample in a study of cytomegalovirus exposure and HLA in healthy donors. Generated by immunoSEQ multiplex PCR, the TCRdb table keeps only in-frame clones and is missing some. This sample has tens of thousands of clones, with 82% found just once. Sequenced input: PBMCs. Every receptor here comes from a man aged 25-40 years in good health and CMV-seropositive. CDR3s include the opening cysteine and the closing phenylalanine or tryptophan. The D gene is left open where the match is weak.

J gene,D gene,V gene,CDR3 DNA,CDR3 protein
TRBJ2-3,-,TRBV6-6,TGTGCCGGCAGGGGGCTTAGGGAGGGCCAGGATACGCAGTATTTT,CAGRGLREGQDTQYF
TRBJ1-6,-,TRBV2,TGTGCCAGCAGTGAGGAGGGAGATAATTCACCCCTCCACTTT,CASSEEGDNSPLHF
TRBJ1-1,TRBD1,TRBV5-1,TGCGCCAGCAGCGTATCACAGGGGGCGCGGACTGAAGCTTTCTTT,CASSVSQGARTEAFF
TRBJ1-1,-,TRBV30,TGTGCCTGGAGGACCCCTGGACAGAGGGGCGATACTGAAGCTTTCTTT,CAWRTPGQRGDTEAFF
TRBJ2-5,TRBD2,TRBV4-2,TGTGCCAGCAGCCAAGGGCTAGCGGGAGACCAAGAGACCCAGTACTTC,CASSQGLAGDQETQYF
TRBJ2-1,-,TRBV5-1,TGCGCCAGCAGCTTGGACGGGACTTTCTACAATGAGCAGTTCTTC,CASSLDGTFYNEQFF
TRBJ2-6,TRBD1,TRBV11-2,TGTGCCAGCAGCAGGACAGGGTCTGGGGCCAACGTCCTGACTTTC,CASSRTGSGANVLTF
TRBJ2-2,TRBD2,TRBV7-2,TGTGCCAGCAGCTTAGCAGCGACTAGCGGGACCGGGGAGCTGTTTTTT,CASSLAATSGTGELFF
TRBJ2-3,-,TRBV6-5,TGTGCCAGCAGGACACTCGCAGATACGCAGTATTTT,CASRTLADTQYF
TRBJ2-6,TRBD1,TRBV9,TGTGCCAGCAGCGCTGGCCTTACAGGGGCCTACTCTGGGGCCAACGTCCTGACTTTC,CASSAGLTGAYSGANVLTF
TRBJ2-5,-,TRBV19,TGTGCCAGTAGTATATCAGGGCCCCAAGAGACCCAGTACTTC,CASSISGPQETQYF